The 27 T cell receptor beta chains given below trace back to one sample, sequenced in a study of T cells in localized non-small cell lung cancer. Assay used: immunoSEQ multiplex PCR; TCRdb lists only in-frame clones, some missing. The sample carries around 2,000 clones, roughly 28% recorded once. Sequencing was performed on normal lung tissue next to the tumor, taken before any cancer treatment. The receptors were gathered from a woman aged 35 to 69 with stage I lung adenocarcinoma.

The chain employs TRBV6-8 and TRBJ2-7; 10 bases line up with TRBD1. Per the germline V gene, CDR1 is MNHGY and CDR2 is SAAAGT. With 6 bases clipped from V and 4 bases from J, the junction kept 6 bases outside the gene matches. The CDR3 contains 14 residues. CDR3 coding DNA: TGTGCCAGCAGACATCCGGGACAGGGGTACGAGCAGTACTTC. Translation gives CASRHPGQGYEQYF.

This clone was observed a single time. V usage is TRBV5-1 and J usage is TRBJ2-2; D may be TRBD2 (5 bases). This CDR3 has 15 residues. In germline, CDR1 is SGHRS, CDR2 YFSETQ. V lost 5 bases and J lost 5, with 16 bases in between. CDR3 sequence (DNA): TGCGCCAGCAGTTATCGGGTATCGGGGACCGGGGAGCTGTTTTTT. The encoded protein is CASSYRVSGTGELFF.

Within the sample, this clone is large (0.1 to 1%). V usage is TRBV9 and J usage is TRBJ2-1, with D perhaps given as TRBD1 or TRBD2 (5 bases each). CDR1 SGDLS and CDR2 YYNGEE come from the germline V gene. The V end was cut by 4 bases, the J end by 4 bases, with 18 bases between. The CDR3 covers 16 residues. The CDR3 is CASSPQWGRGYNEQFF. The CDR3 DNA follows: TGTGCCAGCAGCCCTCAATGGGGGAGAGGGTACAATGAGCAGTTCTTC.

This clone was observed a few times. The rearrangement joins TRBV6-8 to TRBJ1-5; D is unresolved. Germline-derived CDR1 and CDR2 are MNHGY and SAAAGT. The CDR3 is 18 residues long. The V end was cut by 8 bases, the J end by 1 base, with 24 bases between. This CDR3 is CASQNPTVISGSNQPQHF. The CDR3 DNA reads as TGTGCCAGCCAAAACCCGACCGTGATAAGCGGGAGCAATCAGCCCCAGCATTTT.

The DNA of the CDR3 is TGTGCCAGCACCACAGAAGTCCCCTACAATGAGCAGTTCTTC. Its translation is CASTTEVPYNEQFF. The rearrangement uses TRBV28 and TRBJ2-1, with D unclear. Between the trimmed V and J ends, which lost 7 bases and 2 bases, there was a span of 12 bases. The CDR3 runs 14 residues. Per the germline V gene, CDR1 is MDHEN and CDR2 is SYDVKM.

CDR3 sequence (DNA): TGTGCCAGCAGCCCTACAAAAACAGGGGGAGATGGCTACACCTTC. This sequence encodes CASSPTKTGGDGYTF. This sequence joins TRBV6-8 and TRBJ1-2; TRBD1 aligns across 8 bases. CDR1 MNHGY and CDR2 SAAAGT come from the germline V gene. After removal of 6 bases from V and 6 bases from J, the junction contained 12 bases not matched to a gene. CDR3 length: 15 residues.

The J gene is TRBJ2-7, the V gene TRBV1; the D call in the table, TRBD2, was not verified against the DNA. TRBV1 is designated a pseudogene. This CDR3 is 16 amino acids long. In DNA, the CDR3 is TGCACCAGCAGTCTACCCGAGGCTAGCGGGAGCGACGAGCAGTACTTC. It codes for CTSSLPEASGSDEQYF.

The chain combines TRBV11-3 with TRBJ2-7, with D unresolved. Looked up from germline, CDR1 is SGHNT and CDR2 is YENEEA. The CDR3 is made up of 15 amino acids. V was cut by 1 base and J by 0 bases, with 10 bases left in between. CDR3 nucleotides: TGTGCCAGCAGCTTAGGTTGGCAGGCCTCCTACGAGCAGTACTTC. This codes for CASSLGWQASYEQYF.

This clone has more than one count but fewer than ten. The chain links TRBV11-3 to TRBJ2-6, with TRBD1 as a possible D gene (6 bases). V was shortened by 4 bases and J by 0 bases, with 13 bases between the two germline ends. This CDR3 is 17 amino acids long. Germline V CDR1 and CDR2: SGHNT, YENEEA. CDR3 sequence (DNA): TGTGCCAGCAGCTCACCCGCAGGGGACTCTGGGGCCAACGTCCTGACTTTC. This sequence encodes CASSSPAGDSGANVLTF.

This clone has just a few counts. This sequence joins TRBV29-1 and TRBJ2-7, with D hard to call. Trimming removed 0 bases from V and 4 bases from J, with 4 bases in between. From germline, CDR1 is SQVTM and CDR2 ANQGSEA. This CDR3 comprises 11 residues. The CDR3 bases are TGCAGCGTTGAAGAGGGTTACGAGCAGTACTTC. Translated: CSVEEGYEQYF.

This clone turned up a few times. This chain joins TRBV11-3 and TRBJ1-1; TRBD1 matches 8 bases. This CDR3 comprises 15 residues. Germline V gives CDR1 SGHNT, CDR2 YENEEA. Unmatched junction bases numbered 9, after V lost 7 bases and J lost 2 bases. The CDR3 nucleotides are TGTGCCAGCAACCTTGGGACAGGTATCAACACTGAAGCTTTCTTT. Translating gives CASNLGTGINTEAFF. The full variable domain, in which reference TRBV11-3 and TRBJ1-1 provide the parts outside the CDR3, is EAGVVQSPRYKIIEKKQPVAFWCNPISGHNTLYWYLQNLGQGPELLIRYENEEAVDDSQLPKDRFSAERLKGVDSTLKIQPAELGDSAVYLCASNLGTGINTEAFFGQGTRLTVV.

The V and J genes are TRBV30 and TRBJ2-5; 7 positions match TRBD1. This CDR3 is 13 amino acids long. CDR1 is GTSNPN, CDR2 SVGIG, per germline (reference sequence). V trimming: 7 bases; J trimming: 5 bases; junction bases outside the gene matches: 10. The CDR3 here is CAFTGVPRETQYF. The CDR3, as DNA: TGTGCCTTTACAGGGGTCCCACGGGAGACCCAGTACTTC. Filled out from reference TRBV30 and TRBJ2-5, the complete variable domain reads SQTIHQWPATLVQPVGSPLSLECTVEGTSNPNLYWYRQAAGRGLQLLFYSVGIGQISSEVPQNLSASRPQDRQFILSSKKLLLSDSGFYLCAFTGVPRETQYFGPGTRLLVL.

This clone is judged large. The rearrangement links TRBV12-5 to TRBJ1-1; 10 bases are a match to TRBD1. This CDR3 is built from 12 residues. V was clipped by 11 bases and J by 8 bases; unmatched bases: 8. The germline V gene encodes CDR1 LGHNT and CDR2 FRNRAP. The CDR3 reads CAGDRGIGEAFF. CDR3 in DNA: TGTGCTGGGGACAGGGGCATTGGAGAAGCTTTCTTT.

V usage is TRBV19 and J usage is TRBJ1-2, with 7 bases identical to TRBD1. With V trimmed by 6 bases and J by 2 bases, 3 bases remained unmatched. Germline assignment: CDR1 LNHDA and CDR2 SQIVND (reference sequence). The length of the CDR3 is 13 residues. The CDR3 here is CASSQDRNYGYTF. The CDR3 region has the DNA TGTGCCAGTAGCCAGGACAGGAACTATGGCTACACCTTC.

There are a few counts of this clone. The chain uses TRBV10-3 and TRBJ2-2; either TRBD1 or TRBD2 may supply D (5 bases each). Between the trimmed V and J ends, which lost 10 bases and 5 bases, there was a span of 11 bases. Germline CDR1 and CDR2: ENHRY and SYGVKD. The CDR3 totals 12 residues. The CDR3 DNA reads as TGTGCCACTTCCGGGGCTACCGGGGAGCTGTTTTTT. Encoded protein: CATSGATGELFF.

This clone was counted a few times. The V gene is TRBV19, the J gene TRBJ1-1; D is unresolved. Germline-derived CDR1 and CDR2 are LNHDA and SQIVND (reference sequence). The CDR3 extends over 13 amino acids. Between the trimmed V and J ends, which lost 0 bases and 6 bases, there was a span of 8 bases. As DNA, the CDR3 is TGTGCCAGTAGTATAGAAATGTGGGCTGAAGCTTTCTTT. The encoded protein is CASSIEMWAEAFF.

V and J are TRBV30 and TRBJ1-6; D is possibly TRBD1 (6 bases). Deletions cut 2 bases from V and 6 bases from J, with 11 bases between. The CDR3 is 14 amino acids. Per the germline V gene, CDR1 is GTSNPN and CDR2 is SVGIG (reference sequence). The CDR3 loop reads CAWSLGQPNSPLHF. The DNA of the CDR3 is TGTGCCTGGAGTCTTGGACAGCCTAATTCACCCCTCCACTTT.

The chain employs TRBV19 and TRBJ1-5; D remains unclear. The CDR3 is 16 amino acids. Germline V lookup: CDR1 LNHDA, CDR2 SQIVND (reference sequence). V shed 2 bases and J shed 0 bases, with 11 bases lying between them. The CDR3 region has the DNA TGTGCCAGTAGTATAACCCGGGATTATAGCAATCAGCCCCAGCATTTT. Translated, it gives CASSITRDYSNQPQHF.

The rearrangement joins TRBV18 to TRBJ2-7, with TRBD2 matching over 7 bases. In germline, CDR1 is KGHSH, CDR2 LQKENI. V lost 2 bases and J lost 3; bases outside the gene matches: 7. CDR3 length: 15 residues. The CDR3 spells CASSPKAAGIYEQYF. DNA for the CDR3: TGTGCCAGCTCACCAAAAGCAGCGGGAATCTACGAGCAGTACTTC.

This clone was recorded a few times. This sequence joins TRBV1 and TRBJ1-5; the D call of TRBD1 is as the table states it, not checked on the DNA. TRBV1 is a known pseudogene. This CDR3 has 15 amino acids. Written as DNA, the CDR3 is TGCGCCAGCAGCCTCGTCGACAGGGACAATCAGCCCCAGCATTTT. It translates to CASSLVDRDNQPQHF.

V gene TRBV29-1 combines with J gene TRBJ1-1; D call uncertain. The V and J ends lost 4 bases and 3 bases respectively, with 12 bases between them. There are 13 residues in the CDR3. Per the germline V gene, CDR1 is SQVTM and CDR2 is ANQGSEA. DNA for the CDR3: TGCAGCGTTGGGAATAGCCCGGACACTGAAGCTTTCTTT. Its translation: CSVGNSPDTEAFF.

V and J are TRBV6-8 and TRBJ1-3, with D tentatively TRBD1 (6 bases). The V gene's germline CDR1 is MNHGY and CDR2 SAAAGT. The CDR3 is 15 residues long. Trimming removed 10 bases at V and 0 bases at J, with 16 bases between. The CDR3 bases are TGTGCCATCAAGCAGGGGCCTCTCTCTGGAAACACCATATATTTT. It encodes CAIKQGPLSGNTIYF.

This clone rates as medium-sized (0.01 to 0.1%). This chain joins TRBV6-8 and TRBJ2-7; D is possibly TRBD1 or TRBD2 (5 bases each). Germline CDR1 MNHGY, CDR2 SAAAGT. The V end lost 0 bases, the J end lost 9 bases, and 15 bases lay between the germline ends. This CDR3 comprises 14 residues. CDR3 DNA sequence: TGTGCCAGCAGTTACTCAACAGGAACTCGGGGGCAGTACTTC. It encodes CASSYSTGTRGQYF.

This clone was observed a few times. The chain carries TRBV18 and TRBJ1-1; maybe TRBD1 (6 bases). Trimming stripped 3 bases from V and 5 bases from J, with 10 bases between. Germline CDR1 and CDR2: KGHSH and LQKENI. The CDR3 totals 13 residues. Here the CDR3 DNA reads TGTGCCAGCTCACCGGGGGGGCGAACTGAAGCTTTCTTT. Its protein product is CASSPGGRTEAFF. Based on the CDR3 plus reference TRBV18 and TRBJ1-1, the full variable domain is NAGVMQNPRHLVRRRGQEARLRCSPMKGHSHVYWYRQLPEEGLKFMVYLQKENIIDESGMPKERFSAEFPKEGPSILRIQQVVRGDSAAYFCASSPGGRTEAFFGQGTRLTVV.

This chain connects TRBV9 to TRBJ2-5; the match to TRBD1 covers 8 bases. The CDR3 runs 16 residues. Germline V lookup: CDR1 SGDLS, CDR2 YYNGEE. Trimming cost V 4 bases and J 4 bases; bases outside gene matches: 12. In nucleotides, the CDR3 is TGTGCCAGCAGCCCTCAGACAGGGGACACAGGAGAGACCCAGTACTTC. This gives the protein CASSPQTGDTGETQYF.

The chain links TRBV19 to TRBJ2-5; D gene unclear. The CDR3 consists of 13 residues. With 5 bases removed from V and 1 base from J, the gap between germline ends came to 8 bases. Germline loops: CDR1 LNHDA, CDR2 SQIVND (reference sequence). The CDR3 nucleotides read TGTGCCAGTAGTGGGCAGATCCAAGAGACCCAGTACTTC. Translation: CASSGQIQETQYF.

This clone was counted only a few times. The chain joins TRBV5-1 to TRBJ1-1, with a tentative D call TRBD1 (6 bases). The CDR3 loop spans 16 amino acids. Germline-derived CDR1 and CDR2 are SGHRS and YFSETQ. The V end lost 1 base, the J end lost 1 base, and 14 bases lay between the germline ends. The CDR3 sequence is CASSLRETGQNTEAFF. CDR3 in DNA: TGCGCCAGCAGCTTGAGGGAGACAGGCCAGAACACTGAAGCTTTCTTT.